Following are 20 T cell receptor beta chains from one sample sequenced in a study of Ad26.COV2.S vaccination and SARS-CoV-2 variants. The treatment here: approximately 18 received Ad26.COV2.S at low or high dose, single or two shots; 5 received placebo; per-sample allocation not given. Day 63 after the first injection of vaccine or placebo was the sampling time. The assay was immunoSEQ multiplex PCR, and TCRdb's table has in-frame clones only and misses some. The sample lists over 400,000 clones, 92% seen once, with about 1.7% in the top ten. Source: peripheral blood, taken in a trial of Ad26.COV2.S vaccine versus placebo. The source is a person aged 18-60 years who received the Ad26.COV2.S COVID-19 vaccine or a placebo.

This sequence joins TRBV27 and TRBJ1-2, with 7 bases lining up with TRBD1. The germline V gene has CDR1 MNHEY and CDR2 SMNVEV (reference sequence). The CDR3 consists of 15 residues. Losses at the gene ends were 4 bases for V and 5 bases for J; bases not matched to a gene: 10. Here the CDR3 reads CASSSGPGQIYGYTF. The CDR3 nucleotides read TGTGCCAGCAGTTCGGGCCCGGGACAGATATATGGCTACACCTTC.

The genes are TRBV7-9 and TRBJ1-1, with D perhaps TRBD1 (6 bases). CDR1 and CDR2 from the germline V gene are SEHNR and FQNEAQ (reference sequence). V lost 5 bases and J lost 10, with 23 bases in between. This CDR3 spans 15 amino acids. The CDR3 region has the DNA TGTGCCAGCAGCCGGACTTCCGGGACACTTTGGGGAGCTTTCTTT. Translating it yields CASSRTSGTLWGAFF.

The chain combines TRBV10-2 with TRBJ2-5, with TRBD2 identical over 9 bases. V dropped 4 bases and J dropped 6; count of bases not matched to a gene: 9. The CDR3 is 15 residues long. Looked up from germline, CDR1 is WSHSY and CDR2 is SAAADI. CDR3 sequence (DNA): TGCGCCAGCAGTGTAAGTCTAGCGGGGCAGAAGACCCAGTACTTC. This codes for CASSVSLAGQKTQYF.

The rearrangement links TRBV2 to TRBJ1-3; TRBD1 aligns across 10 bases. Unmatched junction bases numbered 15, after V lost 6 bases and J lost 4 bases. This CDR3 contains 18 residues. Germline CDR1 reads SNHLY; CDR2 reads FYNNEI. The CDR3 sequence is CASRGTGDLDIHGNTIYF. The CDR3 region has the DNA TGTGCCAGCAGAGGGACAGGGGACTTAGATATCCACGGAAACACCATATATTTT.

V gene TRBV4-1 combines with J gene TRBJ2-4; 8 bases line up with TRBD1. The CDR3 runs 16 residues. Trimming took 2 bases from V and 3 from J; bases not matched to a gene: 6. Germline values: CDR1 MGHRA, CDR2 YSYEKL. The CDR3 loop reads CASSQLGRGHKNIQYF. The CDR3 DNA reads TGCGCCAGCAGCCAATTGGGCAGGGGGCACAAAAACATTCAGTACTTC.

J is TRBJ2-7 and V is TRBV5-5, with 8 nucleotides matching TRBD1. V trimming: 3 bases; J trimming: 2 bases; junction bases outside the gene matches: 1. This CDR3 is built from 13 residues. The germline CDR1 and CDR2 sequences are SGHKS and YYEKEE (reference sequence). The chain's CDR3 is CASSSGGAYEQYF. The DNA of the CDR3 is TGTGCCAGCAGCTCAGGGGGCGCCTACGAGCAGTACTTC.

The chain links TRBV28 to TRBJ2-2, with D uncertain. Germline V gives CDR1 MDHEN, CDR2 SYDVKM. The CDR3 extends over 13 amino acids. The V end was cut by 6 bases, the J end by 8 bases, with 13 bases between. Written as DNA, the CDR3 is TGTGCCAGCAGCCGGACGTTTGAGGGGGAGCTGTTTTTT. This encodes CASSRTFEGELFF. Filled out from reference TRBV28 and TRBJ2-2, the complete variable domain reads DVKVTQSSRYLVKRTGEKVFLECVQDMDHENMFWYRQDPGLGLRLIYFSYDVKMKEKGDIPEGYSVSREKKERFSLILESASTNQTSMYLCASSRTFEGELFFGEGSRLTVL.

The rearrangement joins TRBV7-2 to TRBJ2-1, with D hard to call. Per the germline V gene, CDR1 is SGHTA and CDR2 is FQGNSA. This CDR3 contains 12 residues. Trimming took off 2 bases at V and 7 bases at J, with 6 bases between the two ends. The CDR3 DNA is TGTGCCAGCAGCTTAATGTATAATGAGCAGTTCTTC. Its protein is CASSLMYNEQFF. The entire variable domain, with the rest obtained from reference TRBV7-2 and TRBJ2-1, is as follows: GAGVSQSPSNKVTEKGKDVELRCDPISGHTALYWYRQSLGQGLEFLIYFQGNSAPDKSGLPSDRFSAERTGGSVSTLTIQRTQQEDSAVYLCASSLMYNEQFFGPGTRLTVL.

The rearrangement links TRBV6-6 to TRBJ1-2; possibly TRBD1 for D (5 bases). Germline CDR1 and CDR2: MNHNY and SVGAGI (reference sequence). The CDR3 runs to 13 residues. V lost 6 bases to trimming and J lost 8 bases, with 16 bases between them. As DNA, the CDR3 is TGTGCCAGCAGCCGTGGGACCGAATACGGCTACACCTTC. Translated: CASSRGTEYGYTF.

The chain is built from TRBV29-1 and TRBJ2-2, with D unresolved. With 6 bases removed from V and 4 bases from J, the gap between germline ends came to 9 bases. Germline CDR1 and CDR2: SQVTM and ANQGSEA. CDR3 length: 12 residues. CDR3 in amino acids: CSVGFSTGELFF. CDR3 DNA: TGCAGCGTGGGTTTTAGCACCGGGGAGCTGTTTTTT.

The V and J genes are TRBV28 and TRBJ2-3; the D gene is possibly TRBD1 (5 bases). The V and J ends lost 2 bases and 4 bases respectively, with 13 bases between them. This CDR3 has 15 residues. Germline CDR1 MDHEN, CDR2 SYDVKM. The CDR3 loop is CASSLLREGADTQYF. CDR3 in DNA: TGTGCCAGCAGTTTACTTAGGGAAGGGGCAGATACGCAGTATTTT.

The chain uses TRBV19 and TRBJ1-2, with D possibly matching TRBD1 (5 bases). Germline loops: CDR1 LNHDA, CDR2 SQIVND (reference sequence). This CDR3 spans 13 amino acids. Deletions cut 6 bases from V and 8 bases from J, with 16 bases between. For the CDR3, the DNA is TGTGCCAGTAGCGACCGGGCGGAGGGGGGCTACACCTTC. The encoded protein is CASSDRAEGGYTF. Full variable domain (rest looked up from reference TRBV19 and TRBJ1-2): DGGITQSPKYLFRKEGQNVTLSCEQNLNHDAMYWYRQDPGQGLRLIYYSQIVNDFQKGDIAEGYSVSREKKESFPLTVTSAQKNPTAFYLCASSDRAEGGYTFGSGTRLTVV.

This chain links TRBV7-2 with TRBJ2-7, with 11 bases fitting TRBD2. Germline CDR1 is SGHTA and CDR2 is FQGNSA. With V trimmed by 3 bases and J by 2 bases, 6 bases remained unmatched. CDR3 length: 16 amino acids. The CDR3 loop reads CASSFALAGATYEQYF. DNA of the CDR3: TGTGCCAGCAGCTTTGCACTAGCGGGGGCAACCTACGAGCAGTACTTC.

This clone was observed a few times. This chain joins TRBV4-3 and TRBJ2-7; D may be TRBD1 (6 bases). V was cut by 1 base and J by 3 bases, with 10 bases left in between. From germline, CDR1 is LGHNA and CDR2 YSLEER. This CDR3 contains 14 residues. CDR3 sequence reads: CASSQAPTGYEQYF. The CDR3 DNA sequence: TGCGCCAGCAGCCAAGCTCCGACAGGCTACGAGCAGTACTTC.

This chain joins TRBV30 and TRBJ2-2; D might be TRBD1 or TRBD2, each matching 5 bases. V dropped 3 bases and J dropped 2 bases, with 10 bases sitting between them. This CDR3 comprises 14 residues. Germline CDR1 reads GTSNPN; CDR2 reads SVGIG (reference sequence). CDR3 loop: CAWSLGVNTGELFF. The CDR3, as DNA: TGTGCCTGGAGCTTGGGGGTCAACACCGGGGAGCTGTTTTTT.

The V and J genes are TRBV6-1 and TRBJ2-5; no definite D call. Germline CDR1 MNHNS, CDR2 SASEGT. The CDR3 length is 15 residues. Trimming left V 3 bases short and J 7 bases short, with 18 bases between. This CDR3 is CASSENSRLAGTQYF. The CDR3 DNA reads as TGTGCCAGCAGTGAGAATAGTCGGCTCGCCGGGACCCAGTACTTC.

This clone was counted a single time. The CDR3 nucleotides read TGCGCCAGCAGCCCCCGGGCGGGTTTGAACACTGAAGCTTTCTTT. This translates into CASSPRAGLNTEAFF. The genes are TRBV4-3 and TRBJ1-1; D unclear. CDR1 LGHNA and CDR2 YSLEER come from the germline V gene. There are 15 residues in the CDR3. V gave up 4 bases and J gave up 0 bases, with 12 bases separating them.

The chain recombines TRBV11-2 with TRBJ2-7; 12 bases are shared with TRBD2. The CDR3 loop spans 16 amino acids. CDR1 is SGHAT and CDR2 is FQNNGV in the germline V gene. The V segment lost 3 bases and the J segment 2 bases; nucleotides outside the gene matches: 5. The CDR3 DNA sequence: TGTGCCAGCAGCTTCGGAAGACTAGCGGGGGCCTACGAGCAGTACTTC. Translated: CASSFGRLAGAYEQYF.

This chain uses TRBV7-2 with TRBJ2-5, with D unclear. In germline, CDR1 is SGHTA, CDR2 FQGNSA. The CDR3 has 15 amino acids. The V end was cut by 5 bases, the J end by 3 bases, with 16 bases between. The CDR3 bases are TGTGCCAGCAGCCGCTCCCCTGGGTCAGAAGAGACCCAGTACTTC. Translating gives CASSRSPGSEETQYF. The full variable domain, rest sourced from reference TRBV7-2 and TRBJ2-5, is GAGVSQSPSNKVTEKGKDVELRCDPISGHTALYWYRQSLGQGLEFLIYFQGNSAPDKSGLPSDRFSAERTGGSVSTLTIQRTQQEDSAVYLCASSRSPGSEETQYFGPGTRLLVL.

The chain combines TRBV7-2 with TRBJ1-2; no clear D. Trimming stripped 5 bases from V and 4 bases from J, with 11 bases between. CDR3 length equals 13 residues. The germline gives CDR1 SGHTA, CDR2 FQGNSA. This chain's CDR3 is CASSPGVSYGYTF. The CDR3 DNA follows: TGTGCCAGCAGCCCCGGGGTCTCCTATGGCTACACCTTC.